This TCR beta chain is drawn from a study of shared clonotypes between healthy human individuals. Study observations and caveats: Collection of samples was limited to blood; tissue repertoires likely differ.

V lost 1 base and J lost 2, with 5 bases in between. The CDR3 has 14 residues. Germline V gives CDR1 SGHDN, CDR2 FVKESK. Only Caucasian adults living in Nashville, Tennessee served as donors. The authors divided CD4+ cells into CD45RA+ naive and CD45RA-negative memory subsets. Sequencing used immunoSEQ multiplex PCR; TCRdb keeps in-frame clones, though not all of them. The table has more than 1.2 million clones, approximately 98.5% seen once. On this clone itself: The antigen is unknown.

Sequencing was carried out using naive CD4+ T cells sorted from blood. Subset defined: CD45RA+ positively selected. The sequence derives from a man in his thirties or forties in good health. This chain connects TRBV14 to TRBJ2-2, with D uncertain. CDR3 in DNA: TGTGCCAGCAGCCAAGGACTCAACACCGGGGAGCTGTTTTTT. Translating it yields CASSQGLNTGELFF.